A selection of T cell receptor beta chains follows, all from one sample in a study of blood T cell repertoires in COVID-19. Libraries were prepared by immunoSEQ multiplex PCR; TCRdb keeps only in-frame clonotypes and omits some of them. The sample records nearly 350,000 clones, over 70% being singletons. The material sequenced was peripheral blood. These TCRs come from a man aged 30-40 years with active or convalescent COVID-19. CDR3s include the opening cysteine and the closing phenylalanine or tryptophan.

>TRBJ1-1|TRBV7-2
CASSSAPNTEAFF
>TRBJ2-7|TRBV4-1
CASSLLLQGAYEQYF
>TRBJ2-5|TRBV25-1
CAGSKLAGGEETQYF
>TRBJ2-1|TRBV14
CASSRGLAGNEQFF
>TRBJ1-2|TRBV6-5
CASSYSLGGGYGYTF
>TRBJ2-2|TRBV7-3
CASSPISSGINTGELFF
>TRBJ1-3|TRBV7-9
CASSLGHPSGNTIYF
>TRBJ1-5|TRBV24-1
CATFGRSSRRPQHF
>TRBJ1-1|TRBV6-6
CASTYGGMTEAFF
>TRBJ1-2|TRBV18
CASSPMGPRGYTF
>TRBJ1-6|TRBV25-1
CASSEPGSEYSPLHF
>TRBJ1-1|TRBV7-2
CASSLGGAAGTEAFF
>TRBJ1-1|TRBV5-1
CASSLSGGTEAFF
>TRBJ1-1|TRBV19
CASRPQQGYLTEAFF
>TRBJ2-1|TRBV7-9
CASSLRGAAYNEQFF
>TRBJ1-6|TRBV5-4
CASRPVGQDGNSPLHF
>TRBJ2-4|TRBV7-9
CASSERGREAKNIQYF
>TRBJ2-7|TRBV4-2
CASSQEAGISYEQYF
>TRBJ2-1|TRBV7-9
CASSFPREDYNEQFF
>TRBJ1-2|TRBV25-1
CASSEYAGDNYGYTF
>TRBJ2-2|TRBV7-6
CASSIGDRVISGELFF
>TRBJ2-3|TRBV7-2
CASSLGGTGGKDTQYF
>TRBJ1-1|TRBV6-6
CASSYLRGTEAFF
>TRBJ2-7|TRBV5-1
CASSQRAWGAYEQYF
>TRBJ2-1|TRBV6-5
CASTNGRWEFF
>TRBJ2-5|TRBV7-2
CASSNRLAGGQETQYF
>TRBJ1-6|TRBV5-8
CASSPTTRPLHF
>TRBJ1-3|TRBV6-1
CASIEQGQNTIYF
>TRBJ1-1|TRBV2
CASSVWAIEAFF
>TRBJ2-3|TRBV5-1
CASSRLSWQGTDTQYF
>TRBJ1-1|TRBV3-1/TRBV3-2
CASSQGQGAIYTEAFF
>TRBJ2-1|TRBV21-1
CASTERVAYNEQFF
>TRBJ1-1|TRBV21-1
CASSKEEETANTEAFF
>TRBJ2-7|TRBV4-3
CASSLYSGRATDEQYF
>TRBJ1-2|TRBV20-1
CSGSLGGYTF
>TRBJ2-5|TRBV27
CASSGKAGGEETQYF
>TRBJ1-5|TRBV6-1
CASSEAVRGYNQPQHF
>TRBJ2-7|TRBV4-3
CASSQSIAGGSEQYF
>TRBJ2-7|TRBV5-4
CASSLEGWDEQYF
>TRBJ2-2|TRBV3-1/TRBV3-2
CASSLLAGGHGELFF
>TRBJ1-3|TRBV19
CASSKTRSSGNTIYF
>TRBJ1-4|TRBV29-1
CSVVGQRNEKLFF
>TRBJ2-2|TRBV30
CAWARDRNTGELFF
>TRBJ2-3|TRBV6-1
CASSEGTGGLAVGDTQYF
>TRBJ1-1|TRBV18
CASSNRQGATTEAFF
>TRBJ1-2|TRBV10-3
CAISGRQKKANYGYTF
>TRBJ1-1|TRBV19
CASSIDGATEAFF
>TRBJ1-3|TRBV5-6
CASSYGNTIYF
>TRBJ1-1|TRBV7-9
CASRRANTEAFF
>TRBJ1-2|TRBV7-2
CASERGGLRGGYTF
>TRBJ2-7|TRBV28
CASSLRQATAYEQYF
>TRBJ2-7|TRBV6-5
CASSYGSGSYEQYF
>TRBJ1-5|TRBV25-1
CASSEGRESNQPQHF
>TRBJ2-7|TRBV23-1
CASSQLSRLNSYEQYF
>TRBJ2-7|TRBV9
CASSVEGQSYEQYF
>TRBJ1-3|TRBV6-2/TRBV6-3
CASSSRGVNTIYF